A selection of T cell receptor beta chains follows, all from one sample in a study of blood T cell repertoires in COVID-19. Sequencing used immunoSEQ multiplex PCR; TCRdb keeps in-frame clones, though not all of them. This sample carries approximately 96,000 clones, more than 65% of them seen once, and the ten largest clones take roughly 10%. Specimen: peripheral blood. Source of these receptors: a woman aged 80 or older with acute or convalescent COVID-19. Each CDR3 is given with its conserved first and last residue. Fields, in order: CDR3 DNA, CDR3 protein, J gene, CDR3 length, D gene, V gene. The D gene is left open where the match is weak.

cdr3_nt: TGCGCCAGCAGCCTCCGGACAGGGTCGGTCAATGAGCAGTTCTTC; cdr3_aa: CASSLRTGSVNEQFF; j_call: TRBJ2-1; cdr3_length: 15; d_call: TRBD1; v_call: TRBV5-1
cdr3_nt: TGTGCCATCAGTGCGGGACAGGGCACCTATGGCTACACCTTC; cdr3_aa: CAISAGQGTYGYTF; j_call: TRBJ1-2; cdr3_length: 14; d_call: TRBD1; v_call: TRBV10-3
cdr3_nt: TGTGCCAGCAGTTTATCCCCCGCACCCCTCCACTTT; cdr3_aa: CASSLSPAPLHF; j_call: TRBJ1-6; cdr3_length: 12; d_call: NA; v_call: TRBV28
cdr3_nt: TGTGCCAGCAGCCCGAAAGCGGGGGGGTTTTACAATGAGCAGTTCTTC; cdr3_aa: CASSPKAGGFYNEQFF; j_call: TRBJ2-1; cdr3_length: 16; d_call: TRBD2; v_call: TRBV11-2
cdr3_nt: TGTGCCAGCAGTTCATCCTTCCGACAGGGCGGACTGAAAGCTTTCTTT; cdr3_aa: CASSSSFRQGGLKAFF; j_call: TRBJ1-1; cdr3_length: 16; d_call: TRBD1; v_call: TRBV28
cdr3_nt: TGTGCCAGCAGCTCATGGACTAGCGGGGGGGCGCATGAGCAGTTCTTC; cdr3_aa: CASSSWTSGGAHEQFF; j_call: TRBJ2-1; cdr3_length: 16; d_call: TRBD2; v_call: TRBV11-2
cdr3_nt: TGTGCCAGCAGTAGCCCCTCGACAGGGGGCGGCTATGGCTACACCTTC; cdr3_aa: CASSSPSTGGGYGYTF; j_call: TRBJ1-2; cdr3_length: 16; d_call: TRBD1; v_call: TRBV6-2/TRBV6-3
cdr3_nt: TGTGCCAGTAGTATAGGAGGGAAAGAGACCCAGTACTTC; cdr3_aa: CASSIGGKETQYF; j_call: TRBJ2-5; cdr3_length: 13; d_call: NA; v_call: TRBV19
cdr3_nt: TGTGCCACCCGGGCTGGCTCAGGGGTGAACTATGGCTACACCTTC; cdr3_aa: CATRAGSGVNYGYTF; j_call: TRBJ1-2; cdr3_length: 15; d_call: NA; v_call: TRBV19
cdr3_nt: TGCGCCAGCAGCTTCCAGGGAATGGGGAGCACAGATACGCAGTATTTT; cdr3_aa: CASSFQGMGSTDTQYF; j_call: TRBJ2-3; cdr3_length: 16; d_call: NA; v_call: TRBV5-1
cdr3_nt: TGTGCCAGCAGCTTAACGCCAGGGAATCAGCCCCAGCATTTT; cdr3_aa: CASSLTPGNQPQHF; j_call: TRBJ1-5; cdr3_length: 14; d_call: NA; v_call: TRBV7-2
cdr3_nt: TGTGCCAGCAGCACTAAAGAGGGCTATTCTGGAAACACCATATATTTT; cdr3_aa: CASSTKEGYSGNTIYF; j_call: TRBJ1-3; cdr3_length: 16; d_call: NA; v_call: TRBV9
cdr3_nt: TGCGCCAGCAGCCAAGGAGCCGGGTATGGGACCCAGTACTTC; cdr3_aa: CASSQGAGYGTQYF; j_call: TRBJ2-5; cdr3_length: 14; d_call: NA; v_call: TRBV4-1
cdr3_nt: TGCGCCAGCAGCCAAGCCCCGACAGCCAACTATGGCTACACCTTC; cdr3_aa: CASSQAPTANYGYTF; j_call: TRBJ1-2; cdr3_length: 15; d_call: NA; v_call: TRBV4-1
cdr3_nt: TGTGCCAGCAGTAGGACAGGGGATGCCGGGGAGCTGTTTTTT; cdr3_aa: CASSRTGDAGELFF; j_call: TRBJ2-2; cdr3_length: 14; d_call: TRBD1; v_call: TRBV6-5
cdr3_nt: TGTGCCAGCAGCTTGGAGCCCCCTCGATACGAGCAGTACTTC; cdr3_aa: CASSLEPPRYEQYF; j_call: TRBJ2-7; cdr3_length: 14; d_call: NA; v_call: TRBV7-8
cdr3_nt: TGCGCCAGCAGCTTGGGCCCAGTTGCAACTAATGAAAAACTGTTTTTT; cdr3_aa: CASSLGPVATNEKLFF; j_call: TRBJ1-4; cdr3_length: 16; d_call: NA; v_call: TRBV5-1